This T cell receptor (beta chain) comes out of a study of blood T cell repertoires in COVID-19. About the study: Samples taken during acute and convalescent COVID-19 were collected in the United States, Italy and Spain. The analysed material was cDNA or gDNA that came from T cells, B-cell-depleted T cells, or PBMCs.

V lost 5 bases to trimming and J lost 3 bases; unmatched junction nucleotides: 3. Germline V lookup: CDR1 WNHNN, CDR2 SYGVQD (reference sequence). CDR3 length: 13 residues. The assay was immunoSEQ multiplex PCR, and TCRdb's table has in-frame clones only and misses some. Among some 100,000 clones, 70% to 80% were seen once, and the ten largest hold around 2.5%. This TCR came from a man aged 50 to 59 with acute or convalescent COVID-19. The sequencing sample was made of peripheral blood. The chain is built from TRBV10-1 and TRBJ1-2; 7 positions match TRBD1. CDR3 nucleotides: TGCGCCAGCAGTTCCGGGACAGACTATGGCTACACCTTC. It specifies CASSSGTDYGYTF.